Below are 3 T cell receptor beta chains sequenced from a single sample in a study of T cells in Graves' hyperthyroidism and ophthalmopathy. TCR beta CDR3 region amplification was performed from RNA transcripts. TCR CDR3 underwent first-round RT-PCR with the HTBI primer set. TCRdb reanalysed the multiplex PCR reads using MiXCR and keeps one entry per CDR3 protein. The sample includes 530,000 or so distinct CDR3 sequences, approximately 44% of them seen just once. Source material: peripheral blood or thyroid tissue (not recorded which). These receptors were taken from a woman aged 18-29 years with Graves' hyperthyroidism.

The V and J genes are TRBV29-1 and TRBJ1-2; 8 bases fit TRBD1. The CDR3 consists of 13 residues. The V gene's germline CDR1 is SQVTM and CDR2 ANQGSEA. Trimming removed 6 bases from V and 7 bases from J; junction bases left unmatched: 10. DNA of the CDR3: TGCAGCGTCGCTCGTCCGGACAGGGTTGGCTACACCTTC. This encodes CSVARPDRVGYTF.

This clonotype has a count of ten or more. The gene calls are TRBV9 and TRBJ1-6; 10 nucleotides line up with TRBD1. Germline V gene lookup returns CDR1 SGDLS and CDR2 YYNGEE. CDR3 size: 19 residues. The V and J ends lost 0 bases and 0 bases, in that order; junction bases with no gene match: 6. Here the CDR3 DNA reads TGTGCCAGCAGCGTAGAAAGGGGGGACAGGGGCTCCTATAATTCACCCCTCCACTTT. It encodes CASSVERGDRGSYNSPLHF.

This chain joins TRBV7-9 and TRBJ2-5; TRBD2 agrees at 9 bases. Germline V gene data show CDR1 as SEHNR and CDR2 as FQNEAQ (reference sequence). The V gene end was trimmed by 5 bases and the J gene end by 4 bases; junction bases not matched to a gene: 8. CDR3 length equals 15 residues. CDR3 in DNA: TGTGCCAGCAGCAAACCTAGCGGGGCGTCAGAGACCCAGTACTTC. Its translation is CASSKPSGASETQYF.